These T cell receptor beta chains were read from a single sample in a study of T-cell memory formation after mild COVID-19. TCRdb used MiXCR to reprocess the 5' RACE reads, holding one entry per CDR3 protein. The sample holds 140,000 to 150,000 distinct CDR3 sequences, 6% to 7% seen once. What was sequenced was PBMCs or a T cell subset sorted from them (not recorded which). These receptors originate from an adult woman who had mild COVID-19 (a few samples of this study predate the infection). Cell type and time point are not known. CDR3s include the opening cysteine and the closing phenylalanine or tryptophan. The D gene is left open where the match is weak. A row's size may be missing; if present it is once, few, many or a size class.

clone size | J gene | D gene | V gene | CDR3 DNA | CDR3 protein
many | TRBJ2-1 | - | TRBV4-1 | TGCGCCAGCAGCCGAGAGTCCTGGGACGGCATTGAGCAGTTCTTC | CASSRESWDGIEQFF
many | TRBJ2-7 | - | TRBV4-2 | TGTGCCAGCAGCCAAAAAAGGGACTACGAGCAGTACTTC | CASSQKRDYEQYF
- | TRBJ2-6 | TRBD1 | TRBV24-1 | TGTGCCACCGGGACAGGGTCTATTACTGGGGCCAACGTCCTGACTTTC | CATGTGSITGANVLTF
few | TRBJ1-2 | TRBD1 | TRBV5-4 | TGTGCCAGCAGCTTGGCAGGGGGATCCTATGGCTACACCTTC | CASSLAGGSYGYTF
many | TRBJ2-3 | - | TRBV5-1 | TGCGCCAGCAGCTTGCTAGCAGAGATTAGCACAGATACGCAGTATTTT | CASSLLAEISTDTQYF
many | TRBJ2-7 | - | TRBV29-1 | TGCAGCGTTGAAAGGTTGGGGCAGTCCTACGAGCAGTACTTC | CSVERLGQSYEQYF
many | TRBJ2-1 | TRBD2 | TRBV6-6 | TGTGCCAGCAGTCCGTTTGGGCTAGCGGGAAACAATGAGCAGTTCTTC | CASSPFGLAGNNEQFF
few | TRBJ2-7 | - | TRBV19 | TGTGCCACTAGCGATAGGGCGGGACAGAACGAGCAGTACTTC | CATSDRAGQNEQYF
many | TRBJ2-7 | - | TRBV9 | TGTGCCAGCAGCGTAGACGGCAGCTCCTACGAGCAGTACTTC | CASSVDGSSYEQYF
few | TRBJ1-2 | - | TRBV6-6 | TGTGCCAGCAGTAAGACAGAGAGCTATGGCTACACCTTC | CASSKTESYGYTF
many | TRBJ2-1 | - | TRBV7-2 | TGTGCCAGCAGCTCCGATCCCTCATACAATGAGCAGTTCTTC | CASSSDPSYNEQFF
few | TRBJ1-1 | - | TRBV5-8 | TGTGCCAGCAGCTTTACGGGGCGTACTGAAGCTTTCTTT | CASSFTGRTEAFF
many | TRBJ2-2 | - | TRBV4-2 | TGTGCCAGCAGCCATCTCCTCCGAGGGGCTGGGGGCGGCGGGGAGCTGTTTTTT | CASSHLLRGAGGGGELFF
many | TRBJ2-3 | - | TRBV29-1 | TGCAGCGTTGCGGTGGCAGATACCCAGTATTTT | CSVAVADTQYF
few | TRBJ1-2 | - | TRBV19 | TGTGCCAGTAGTACCCGGGAGGTCTGGGGCTACACCTTC | CASSTREVWGYTF
few | TRBJ2-7 | - | TRBV18 | TGTGCCAGCTCCAGTACCCAAGGAACTTACGAGCAGTACTTC | CASSSTQGTYEQYF
- | TRBJ2-5 | - | TRBV12-3/TRBV12-4 | TGTGCCAGCAGTTACAGGGCGCGGGAGACCCAGTACTTC | CASSYRARETQYF
few | TRBJ2-7 | TRBD2 | TRBV14 | TGTGCCAGCAGCCAAGTAGCGGGAGCCAACTACGAGCAGTACTTC | CASSQVAGANYEQYF
- | TRBJ2-7 | TRBD1 | TRBV4-1 | TGCGCCAGCAGCCGCCCCGAGACAGGGGGAGGCTACGAGCAGTACTTC | CASSRPETGGGYEQYF
- | TRBJ2-1 | - | TRBV7-9 | TGTGCCAGCAGCTTAGTAGCCCCGGTAGGTGAGCAGTTCTTC | CASSLVAPVGEQFF
few | TRBJ2-5 | TRBD1 | TRBV24-1 | TGTGCCACCAGTGAAACCGGGACAGGGACGGAGACCCAGTACTTC | CATSETGTGTETQYF
many | TRBJ2-3 | - | TRBV20-1 | TGCAGTGCTAGAAGGTCGGTAGCTAGCACAGATACGCAGTATTTT | CSARRSVASTDTQYF
- | TRBJ1-1 | - | TRBV12-3/TRBV12-4 | TGTGCCAGCAGTAATACGTGGGGGAGATCCACTGAAGCTTTCTTT | CASSNTWGRSTEAFF
few | TRBJ2-2 | - | TRBV11-3 | TGTGCCAGCAGACTAACCGGGACTTCCATATCCACAGGCACCGGGGAGCTGTTTTTT | CASRLTGTSISTGTGELFF
many | TRBJ1-1 | - | TRBV12-3/TRBV12-4 | TGTGCCAGCAGTTTACCTCAGTACACTGAAGCTTTCTTT | CASSLPQYTEAFF
many | TRBJ2-3 | TRBD2 | TRBV7-9 | TGTGCCAGCAGCCCCGGGACTAGCGGGAGATCGAAGACAGATACGCAGTATTTT | CASSPGTSGRSKTDTQYF
few | TRBJ2-1 | TRBD2 | TRBV9 | TGTGCCAGCAGCGTAACGGGGCTAGCGGGAGTCGGAGCCAGGTACAATGAGCAGTTCTTC | CASSVTGLAGVGARYNEQFF
few | TRBJ2-5 | TRBD1 | TRBV12-3/TRBV12-4 | TGTGCCAGCAGTTCGAATACAGGGGCCGAGGGAGAGACCCAGTACTTC | CASSSNTGAEGETQYF
many | TRBJ2-1 | TRBD2 | TRBV10-3 | TGTGCCATCAGTGAGTCGACCTACCCCACTAGCGGGAGAGGTAATGAGCAGTTCTTC | CAISESTYPTSGRGNEQFF
- | TRBJ2-7 | - | TRBV2 | TGTGCCAGCAGTGAAGGCTGGGGTTACTACGAGCAGTACTTC | CASSEGWGYYEQYF
- | TRBJ2-7 | - | TRBV2 | TGTGCCAGCAGCGGAGGGGTCTCTTACGAGCAGTACTTC | CASSGGVSYEQYF
once | TRBJ2-2 | - | TRBV15 | TGTGCCACCAGTCGAACCCCCCAGGGTTCCGGGGAGCTGTTTTTT | CATSRTPQGSGELFF
few | TRBJ2-1 | TRBD2 | TRBV5-1 | TGCGCCACCAGCGGGGGGTACAATGAGCAGTTCTTC | CATSGGYNEQFF
- | TRBJ2-5 | - | TRBV18 | TGTGCCAGCTCACCACCGACGCGGGAGACCCAGTACTTC | CASSPPTRETQYF
few | TRBJ1-2 | TRBD1 | TRBV20-1 | TGCAGTACCGGGACAGACCATGTTGCCTTTATGGACTACACCTTC | CSTGTDHVAFMDYTF
- | TRBJ1-2 | - | TRBV5-4 | TGTGCCAGCAGCTTTAGCGGAGCTAACTATGGCTACACCTTC | CASSFSGANYGYTF
few | TRBJ2-4 | - | TRBV3-1 | TGTGCCAGCAGCCAAACCCCCAGTGGTGGGAACATTCAGTACTTC | CASSQTPSGGNIQYF